A single T cell receptor beta chain is shown here with its context. The target of this receptor is not known. Per-base quality was not reported, and no clone a single base away is much larger than it. The method was the immunoSEQ multiplex PCR assay. Rearranged TCR beta chain sequences were amplified using the hsTCRB Kit according to the manufacturer's protocol. Sequencing of TCRB libraries was carried out on an Illumina MiSeq. As for the authors' bioinformatics: Demultiplexing, trimming and gene mapping were performed with the kit vendor's proprietary platform. This is the immuneACCESS table as TCRdb keeps it, with only in-frame sequences that have V and J called. A part of the clones is gone; compared with another copy, unresolved V genes explain less than half, and the rest is unexplained. V and J calls plus clone size are reproduced from that table; the DNA served to infer D and trimming. For this sample the table gives about 65,000 clones, of which 85% were detected only once. The ten largest clones capture about 4.1% of the sample.

Read against the paper, the sample's time point label means: week 23, last vaccination. Every vaccine dose consisted of 300 ug of a 20-mer mutant IDH1 peptide in Montanide, administered subcutaneously together with topical imiquimod. The donors had newly diagnosed IDH1-mutant astrocytomas of WHO grade 3 or 4 that showed loss of nuclear ATRX. The samples were drawn from NOA16, a multicentre, single-arm, open-label phase I trial in Germany that tested a mutant IDH1 peptide vaccine in humans for the first time. The DNeasy Blood and Tissue Kit was used to extract genomic DNA from EDTA blood for TCRB sequencing. The CDR3 runs 13 residues from the cysteine to the phenylalanine. Just the 39-base CDR3 DNA is kept, in frame starting at base 1. Trimming at the junction amounts to 6 bases on V and 3 bases on J, and the germline ends lie 12 bases apart. In the germline V gene, CDR1 corresponds to MNHEY and CDR2 to SVGAGI.

The sample originates from a study of a mutant IDH1 vaccine in newly diagnosed glioma (dated by TCRdb to the early 2020s). With regard to the full study: Patients received eight vaccinations in weeks 1, 3, 5, 7, 11, 15, 19 and 23, corresponding to visits V03 through V10. Peripheral blood was drawn at six visits: V03 (baseline), V05, V07, V10, V12 and V13. Vaccination started 4-6 weeks after radiotherapy alone, or was given together with temozolomide cycles in the groups whose treatment included chemotherapy. Prior to enrollment, standard therapy consisting of radiotherapy alone, temozolomide alone, or radiochemotherapy with temozolomide had been administered to patients, with the combination being received by most patients. For exploratory analyses, around 23 treated patients had longitudinal TCRB deep sequencing done wherever samples were available. Of the approximately 29 treated patients, around 60% were male and around 38% were female, and a mean age of roughly 40 years was recorded.

What the study reported, not specific to this receptor: Selection of PBMC samples for TCRB deep sequencing was based on availability. It was noted by the authors that analyses of patient blood samples could not be reproduced owing to sample limitations. No apparent relationship was observed between pseudoprogression and alterations in the top peripheral T cell clonotypes detected by TCRB sequencing. Vaccine-induced immune responses across multiple MHC alleles were detected in approximately 94% of patients.

The sequence links TRBV6-5 to TRBJ2-7; TRBD2 could be the D gene, as 5 bases match. The receptor was isolated from a man aged 30 to 45 with glioma. Here the sequenced sample was PBMCs, taken from a glioma patient whose treatment included an IDH1 peptide vaccine. The nucleotides are TGTGCCAGCAGCTGGACTGCTCGCTACGAGCAGTACTTC. This codes for CASSWTARYEQYF.